These T cell receptor beta chains were read from a single sample in a study of blood T cell repertoires in COVID-19. Generated by immunoSEQ multiplex PCR, the TCRdb table keeps only in-frame clones and is missing some. The sample lists about 180,000 clones, 70% to 90% seen once, with roughly 2.9% in the top ten. Specimen: peripheral blood. Source of these receptors: a woman younger than 45 with active or convalescent COVID-19. CDR3s include the opening cysteine and the closing phenylalanine or tryptophan. Fields, in order: CDR3 DNA, CDR3 protein, clone size, J gene, V gene, D gene. A D gene is named only where the DNA matches it firmly. The listing skips clone size in some rows; elsewhere it reads once, few, many or a size class.

DNA: TGTGCCAGCGAAGGGGTTGGGGAAAAACTGTTTTTT
CDR3: CASEGVGEKLFF
size: .
J: TRBJ1-4
V: TRBV7-9
D: .

DNA: TGTGCCAGCAGCTTAGCCCCACCGGGACTAGCAACAGATACGCAGTATTTT
CDR3: CASSLAPPGLATDTQYF
size: .
J: TRBJ2-3
V: TRBV7-6
D: TRBD2

DNA: TGTGCCAGCAGTTTAGCGGGGGTGCGCACAGATACGCAGTATTTT
CDR3: CASSLAGVRTDTQYF
size: .
J: TRBJ2-3
V: TRBV27
D: TRBD2

DNA: TGTGCCAGCATGTCTAGGGGCCCACCCCAGTACTTC
CDR3: CASMSRGPPQYF
size: .
J: TRBJ2-5
V: TRBV12-3/TRBV12-4
D: .

DNA: TGTGCCAGCAGTCCCTTGAAGGCGGGGGACTTCGGTAGGCAGTTCTTC
CDR3: CASSPLKAGDFGRQFF
size: once
J: TRBJ2-1
V: TRBV27
D: TRBD2

DNA: TGTGCCAGCAGCCAAGAAACAAATCAGCCCCAGCATTTT
CDR3: CASSQETNQPQHF
size: few
J: TRBJ1-5
V: TRBV11-3
D: .

DNA: TGTGCCACCAGCAGAGATGTGGCCGAGCAGTACTTC
CDR3: CATSRDVAEQYF
size: .
J: TRBJ2-7
V: TRBV15
D: .

DNA: TGTGCCAGCACGTCACAGGGAAGCAATCAGCCCCAGCATTTT
CDR3: CASTSQGSNQPQHF
size: .
J: TRBJ1-5
V: TRBV5-4
D: .

DNA: TGTGCCAGCAGCTTGGGCAGGGACACTGAAGCTTTCTTT
CDR3: CASSLGRDTEAFF
size: .
J: TRBJ1-1
V: TRBV5-4
D: .

DNA: TGTGCCAGCAGCTTAGGGGGGCAAGGGCGAGAGACCCAGTACTTC
CDR3: CASSLGGQGRETQYF
size: once
J: TRBJ2-5
V: TRBV7-9
D: .

DNA: TGTGCCAGCAGTGAACGGGGGGGAAACACTGAAGCTTTCTTT
CDR3: CASSERGGNTEAFF
size: .
J: TRBJ1-1
V: TRBV6-1
D: .

DNA: TGTGCCAGCAGCCTCGGAGGGGATGAGCAGTTCTTC
CDR3: CASSLGGDEQFF
size: .
J: TRBJ2-1
V: TRBV3-1/TRBV3-2
D: .

DNA: TGTGCCAGCAGCGAAAAGGGCGGGGGGCGGACTGAAGCTTTCTTT
CDR3: CASSEKGGGRTEAFF
size: few
J: TRBJ1-1
V: TRBV7-8
D: .

DNA: TGTGCCAGCAGCGGGACAGGTGACTATAATTCACCCCTCCACTTT
CDR3: CASSGTGDYNSPLHF
size: .
J: TRBJ1-6
V: TRBV9
D: TRBD1

DNA: TGTGCCAGCAGCCAAATCGGGACAGCTTACGAGCAGTACTTC
CDR3: CASSQIGTAYEQYF
size: .
J: TRBJ2-7
V: TRBV3-1/TRBV3-2
D: TRBD1

DNA: TGTGCCAGCAGCTTAGTCGGCGGAAGCACTGAAGCTTTCTTT
CDR3: CASSLVGGSTEAFF
size: .
J: TRBJ1-1
V: TRBV7-2
D: .

DNA: TGTGCCAGCAGCTTATGGACAGGTTCTTCTGGAAACACCATATATTTT
CDR3: CASSLWTGSSGNTIYF
size: .
J: TRBJ1-3
V: TRBV7-9
D: TRBD1

DNA: TGTGCCAGCAGCATCGGGACTCCCCGCACCGGGGAGCTGTTTTTT
CDR3: CASSIGTPRTGELFF
size: .
J: TRBJ2-2
V: TRBV5-4
D: .

DNA: TGTGCCAGCAGCTTAGTATCAGGCTATGGCTACACCTTC
CDR3: CASSLVSGYGYTF
size: .
J: TRBJ1-2
V: TRBV7-9
D: .

DNA: TGTGCCAGCATCCCGTGGGCAGGTACCTACGAGCAGTACTTC
CDR3: CASIPWAGTYEQYF
size: .
J: TRBJ2-7
V: TRBV2
D: .

DNA: TGTGCCAGCAGCTTAGTTACGGCGGATTCACCCCTCCACTTT
CDR3: CASSLVTADSPLHF
size: .
J: TRBJ1-6
V: TRBV5-8
D: .

DNA: TGTGCCAGCAGAGGAGTTTTAAATCAGCCCCAGCATTTT
CDR3: CASRGVLNQPQHF
size: .
J: TRBJ1-5
V: TRBV2
D: .

DNA: TGCGCCAGCAGCTTAAAACGGAGGGACACCGGGGAGCTGTTTTTT
CDR3: CASSLKRRDTGELFF
size: once
J: TRBJ2-2
V: TRBV5-1
D: .

DNA: TGTGCCAGCAGTTCGGTTCGAGGGTCCGATCAGCCCCAGCATTTT
CDR3: CASSSVRGSDQPQHF
size: .
J: TRBJ1-5
V: TRBV28
D: .

DNA: TGTGCCAGCAGTCAAGCGGGAGGAGATGAGCAGTTCTTC
CDR3: CASSQAGGDEQFF
size: .
J: TRBJ2-1
V: TRBV11-3
D: TRBD2